The sequence of this TCR beta chain was determined in a study of CD8+ T cells in alopecia areata. As part of sample collection, lesional scalp punch biopsies and peripheral blood were taken from alopecia areata patients. The length of the CDR3 is 15 residues. Between the trimmed V and J ends, which lost 3 bases and 4 bases, there was a span of 12 bases. Per the germline V gene, CDR1 is MDHEN and CDR2 is SYDVKM. General study findings and limits: Against the mouse data, patients shared TCRs less clearly, possibly for HLA reasons. Alphabeta T cells residing in normal skin are also sequenced in scalp samples. Affected scalp, especially in alopecia totalis/universalis, had a higher clonality than normal scalp did.

Once RNA had been extracted, it was reverse transcribed into cDNA to act as the sequencing template. The table came from immunoSEQ multiplex PCR; TCRdb's copy has only in-frame clones and leaves some out. The sample shows 95,000 to 120,000 clones, roughly 55% of them seen only once. This clone was observed a single time. Its matching antigen is unknown. The sequence derives from a human donor with alopecia areata. Sample: NKG2D-low CD8+ T cells sorted from blood. The genes are TRBV28 and TRBJ2-2; D remains unclear. DNA for the CDR3: TGTGCCAGCAGTTTGGGGTCAGATGTCACCGGGGAGCTGTTTTTT. This translates into CASSLGSDVTGELFF.